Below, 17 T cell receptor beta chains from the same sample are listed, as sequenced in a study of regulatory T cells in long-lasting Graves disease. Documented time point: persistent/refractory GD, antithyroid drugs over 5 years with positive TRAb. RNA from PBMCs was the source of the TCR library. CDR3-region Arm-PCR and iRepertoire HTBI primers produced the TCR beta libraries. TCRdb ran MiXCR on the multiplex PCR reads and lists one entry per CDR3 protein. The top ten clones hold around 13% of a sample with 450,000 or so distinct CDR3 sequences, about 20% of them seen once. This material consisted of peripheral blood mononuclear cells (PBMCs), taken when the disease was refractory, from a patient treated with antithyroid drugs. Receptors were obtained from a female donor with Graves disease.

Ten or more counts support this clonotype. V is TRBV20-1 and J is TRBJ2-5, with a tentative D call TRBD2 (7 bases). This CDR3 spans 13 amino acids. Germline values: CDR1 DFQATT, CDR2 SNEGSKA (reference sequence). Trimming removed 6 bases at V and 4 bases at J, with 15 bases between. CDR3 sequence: CSAPKGGGETQYF. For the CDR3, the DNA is TGCAGTGCCCCCAAGGGAGGGGGAGAGACCCAGTACTTC.

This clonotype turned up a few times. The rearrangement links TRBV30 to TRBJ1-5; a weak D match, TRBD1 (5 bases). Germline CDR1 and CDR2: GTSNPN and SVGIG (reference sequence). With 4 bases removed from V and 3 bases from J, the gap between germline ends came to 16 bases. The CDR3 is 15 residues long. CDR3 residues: CAWTQGFGDNQPQHF. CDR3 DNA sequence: TGTGCCTGGACCCAGGGTTTTGGGGACAATCAGCCCCAGCATTTT.

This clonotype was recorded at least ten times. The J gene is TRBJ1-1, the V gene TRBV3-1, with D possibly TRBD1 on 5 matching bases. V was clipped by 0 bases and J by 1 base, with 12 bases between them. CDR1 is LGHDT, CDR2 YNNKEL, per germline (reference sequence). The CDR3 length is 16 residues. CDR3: CASSQDLGAGNTEAFF. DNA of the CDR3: TGTGCCAGCAGCCAAGATCTTGGGGCTGGGAACACTGAAGCTTTCTTT.

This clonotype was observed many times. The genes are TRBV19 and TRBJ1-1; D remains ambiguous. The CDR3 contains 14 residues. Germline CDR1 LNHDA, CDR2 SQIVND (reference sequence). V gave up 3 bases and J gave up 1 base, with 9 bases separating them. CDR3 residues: CASSMRWGNTEAFF. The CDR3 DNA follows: TGTGCCAGTAGTATGCGCTGGGGGAACACTGAAGCTTTCTTT.

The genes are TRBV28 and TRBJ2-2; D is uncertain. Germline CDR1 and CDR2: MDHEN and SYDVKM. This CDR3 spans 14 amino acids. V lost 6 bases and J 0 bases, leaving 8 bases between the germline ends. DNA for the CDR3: TGTGCCAGCAGCCGAACTACGAACACCGGGGAGCTGTTTTTT. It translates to CASSRTTNTGELFF.

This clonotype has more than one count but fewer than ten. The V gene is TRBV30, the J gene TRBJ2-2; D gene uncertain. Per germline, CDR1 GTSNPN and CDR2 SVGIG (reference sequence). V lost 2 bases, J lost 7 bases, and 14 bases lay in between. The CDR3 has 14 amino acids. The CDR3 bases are TGTGCCTGGAGTTTGCTGGGCCGCGGCGGGGAGCTGTTTTTT. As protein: CAWSLLGRGGELFF.

CDR3 bases: TGTGCCAGCAGCCCCAAAGCGGGGGGTTCTATTGAGCAGTTCTTC. It specifies CASSPKAGGSIEQFF. The chain has TRBV3-1 and TRBJ2-1, with 9 bases that match TRBD2. Germline V gene lookup returns CDR1 LGHDT and CDR2 YNNKEL (reference sequence). This CDR3 is 15 amino acids long. V was pared by 4 bases and J by 9 bases, with 10 bases of the junction left unmatched.

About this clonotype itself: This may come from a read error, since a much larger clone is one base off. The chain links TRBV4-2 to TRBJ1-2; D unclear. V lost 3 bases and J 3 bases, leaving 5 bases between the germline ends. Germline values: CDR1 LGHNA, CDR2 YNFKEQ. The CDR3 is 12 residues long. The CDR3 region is CASSQADYGYTF. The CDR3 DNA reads TGTGCCAGCAGCCAGGCGGACTATGGCTACACCTTC.

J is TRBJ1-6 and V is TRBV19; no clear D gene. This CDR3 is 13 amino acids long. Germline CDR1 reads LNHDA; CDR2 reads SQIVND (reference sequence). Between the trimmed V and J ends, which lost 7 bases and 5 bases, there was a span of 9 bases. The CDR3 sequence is CASTSRDNSPLHF. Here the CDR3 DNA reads TGTGCCAGTACATCAAGGGATAATTCACCCCTCCACTTT.

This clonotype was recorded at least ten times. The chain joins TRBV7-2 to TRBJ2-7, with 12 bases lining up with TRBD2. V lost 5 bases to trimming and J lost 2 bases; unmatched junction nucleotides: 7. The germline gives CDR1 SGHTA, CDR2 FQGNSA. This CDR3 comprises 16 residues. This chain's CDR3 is CASSSSRTSGAYEQYF. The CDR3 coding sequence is TGTGCCAGCAGCAGCTCCCGGACTAGCGGGGCCTACGAGCAGTACTTC.

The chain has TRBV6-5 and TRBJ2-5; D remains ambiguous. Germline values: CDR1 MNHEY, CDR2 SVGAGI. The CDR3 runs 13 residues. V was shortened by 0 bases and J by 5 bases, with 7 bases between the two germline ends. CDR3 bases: TGTGCCAGCAGTTACTCTTTAATCGAGACCCAGTACTTC. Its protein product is CASSYSLIETQYF.

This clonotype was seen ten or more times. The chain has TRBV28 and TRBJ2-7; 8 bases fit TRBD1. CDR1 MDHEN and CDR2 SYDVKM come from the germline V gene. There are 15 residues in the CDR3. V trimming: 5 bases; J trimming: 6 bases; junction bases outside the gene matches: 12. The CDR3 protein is CASSLGTGPMREQYF. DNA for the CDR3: TGTGCCAGCAGTCTCGGGACAGGTCCAATGCGCGAGCAGTACTTC. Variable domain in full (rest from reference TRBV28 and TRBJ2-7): DVKVTQSSRYLVKRTGEKVFLECVQDMDHENMFWYRQDPGLGLRLIYFSYDVKMKEKGDIPEGYSVSREKKERFSLILESASTNQTSMYLCASSLGTGPMREQYFGPGTRLTVT.

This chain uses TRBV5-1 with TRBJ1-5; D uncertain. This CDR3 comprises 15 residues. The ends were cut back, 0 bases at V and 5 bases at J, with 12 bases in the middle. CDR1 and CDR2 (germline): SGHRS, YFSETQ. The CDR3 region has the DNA TGCGCCAGCAGCTTGGAAGGGCACCCCGATCAGCCCCAGCATTTT. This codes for CASSLEGHPDQPQHF.

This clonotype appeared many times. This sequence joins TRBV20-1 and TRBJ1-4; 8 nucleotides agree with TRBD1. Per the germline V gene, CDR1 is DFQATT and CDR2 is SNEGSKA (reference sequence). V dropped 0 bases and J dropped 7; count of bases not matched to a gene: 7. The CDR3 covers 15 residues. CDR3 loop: CSARDHQGAAEKLFF. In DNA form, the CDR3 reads TGCAGTGCTAGAGATCACCAGGGGGCGGCTGAAAAACTGTTTTTT.

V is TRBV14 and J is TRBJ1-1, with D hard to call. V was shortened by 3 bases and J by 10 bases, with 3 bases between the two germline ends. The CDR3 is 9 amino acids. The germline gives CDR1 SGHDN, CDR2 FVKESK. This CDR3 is CASSHPAFF. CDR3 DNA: TGTGCCAGCAGCCACCCAGCTTTCTTT.

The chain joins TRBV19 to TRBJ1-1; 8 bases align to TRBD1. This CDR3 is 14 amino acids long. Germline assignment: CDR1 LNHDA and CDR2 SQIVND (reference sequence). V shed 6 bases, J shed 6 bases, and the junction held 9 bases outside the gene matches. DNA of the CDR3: TGTGCCAGTAGCCCACAGGGGGGGAGAGCTGAAGCTTTCTTT. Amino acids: CASSPQGGRAEAFF. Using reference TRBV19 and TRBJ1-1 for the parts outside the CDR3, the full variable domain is DGGITQSPKYLFRKEGQNVTLSCEQNLNHDAMYWYRQDPGQGLRLIYYSQIVNDFQKGDIAEGYSVSREKKESFPLTVTSAQKNPTAFYLCASSPQGGRAEAFFGQGTRLTVV.

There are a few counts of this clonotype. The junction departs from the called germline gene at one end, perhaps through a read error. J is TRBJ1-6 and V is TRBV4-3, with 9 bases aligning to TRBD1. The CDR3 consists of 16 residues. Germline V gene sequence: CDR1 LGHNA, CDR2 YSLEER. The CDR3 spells CASSQGQGDYYSPLHF. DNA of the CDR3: TGCGCCAGCAGCCAAGGACAGGGGGACTATTATTCACCCCTCCACTTT.